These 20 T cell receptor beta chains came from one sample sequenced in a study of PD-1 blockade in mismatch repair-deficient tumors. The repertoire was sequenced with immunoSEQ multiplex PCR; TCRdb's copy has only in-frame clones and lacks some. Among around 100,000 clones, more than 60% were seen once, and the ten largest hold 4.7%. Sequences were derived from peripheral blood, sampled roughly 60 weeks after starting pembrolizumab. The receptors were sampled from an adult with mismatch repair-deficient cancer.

The CDR3 reads CASSPLSGRIETQYF. DNA of the CDR3: TGTGCCAGCAGCCCGTTAAGCGGGAGAATAGAGACCCAGTACTTC. J is TRBJ2-5 and V is TRBV14, with 8 bases identical to TRBD2. Germline V gives CDR1 SGHDN, CDR2 FVKESK. This CDR3 contains 15 residues. Losses at the gene ends were 4 bases for V and 4 bases for J; bases not matched to a gene: 8.

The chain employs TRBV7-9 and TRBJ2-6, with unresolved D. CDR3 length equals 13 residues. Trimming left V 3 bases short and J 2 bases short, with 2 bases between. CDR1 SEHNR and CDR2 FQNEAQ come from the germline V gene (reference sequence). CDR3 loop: CASSLPGANVLTF. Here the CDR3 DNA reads TGTGCCAGCAGCTTGCCTGGGGCCAACGTCCTGACTTTC.

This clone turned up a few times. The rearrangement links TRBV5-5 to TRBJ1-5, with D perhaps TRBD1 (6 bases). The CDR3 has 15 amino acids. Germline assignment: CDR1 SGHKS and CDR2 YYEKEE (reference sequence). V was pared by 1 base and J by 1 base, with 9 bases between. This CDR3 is CASSLMGASNQPQHF. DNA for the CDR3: TGTGCCAGCAGCTTGATGGGGGCGAGCAATCAGCCCCAGCATTTT. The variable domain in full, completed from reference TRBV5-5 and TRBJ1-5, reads DAGVTQSPTHLIKTRGQQVTLRCSPISGHKSVSWYQQVLGQGPQFIFQYYEKEERGRGNFPDRFSARQFPNYSSELNVNALLLGDSALYLCASSLMGASNQPQHFGDGTRLSIL.

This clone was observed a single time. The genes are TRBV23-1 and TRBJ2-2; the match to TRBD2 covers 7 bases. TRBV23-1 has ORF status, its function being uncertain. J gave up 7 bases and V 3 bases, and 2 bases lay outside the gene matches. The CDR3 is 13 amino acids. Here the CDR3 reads CASSQGGVGELFF. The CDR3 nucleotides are TGCGCCAGCAGTCAGGGGGGGGTCGGGGAGCTGTTTTTT.

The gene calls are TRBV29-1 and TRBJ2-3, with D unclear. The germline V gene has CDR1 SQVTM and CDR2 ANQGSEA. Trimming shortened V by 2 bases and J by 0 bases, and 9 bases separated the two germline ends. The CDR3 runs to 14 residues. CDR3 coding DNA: TGCAGCGTTGAAAAATCTAAGAGCACAGATACGCAGTATTTT. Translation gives CSVEKSKSTDTQYF.

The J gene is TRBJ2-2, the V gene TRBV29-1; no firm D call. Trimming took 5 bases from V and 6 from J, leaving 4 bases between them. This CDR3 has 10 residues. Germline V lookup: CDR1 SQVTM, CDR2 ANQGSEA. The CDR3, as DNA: TGCAGCGTTTTTTCCGGGGAGCTGTTTTTT. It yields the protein CSVFSGELFF.

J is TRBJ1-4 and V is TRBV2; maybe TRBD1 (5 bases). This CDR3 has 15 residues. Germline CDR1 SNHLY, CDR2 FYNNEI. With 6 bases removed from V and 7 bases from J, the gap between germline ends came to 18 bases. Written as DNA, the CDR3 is TGTGCCAGCAGGACCGGGGATGGGGGTGGTGAAAAACTGTTTTTT. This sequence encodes CASRTGDGGGEKLFF.

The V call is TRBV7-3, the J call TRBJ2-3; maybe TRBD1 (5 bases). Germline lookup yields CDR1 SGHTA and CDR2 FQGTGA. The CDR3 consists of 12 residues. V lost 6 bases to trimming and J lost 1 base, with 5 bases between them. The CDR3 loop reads CASRTGTDTQYF. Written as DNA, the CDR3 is TGTGCCAGCAGGACAGGCACAGATACGCAGTATTTT.

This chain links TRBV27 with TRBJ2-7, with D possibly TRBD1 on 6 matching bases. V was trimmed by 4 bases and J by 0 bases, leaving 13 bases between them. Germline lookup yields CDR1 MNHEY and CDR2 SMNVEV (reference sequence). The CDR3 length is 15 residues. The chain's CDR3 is CASSYSRGDSYEQYF. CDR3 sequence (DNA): TGTGCCAGCAGTTACTCCAGGGGAGACTCCTACGAGCAGTACTTC.

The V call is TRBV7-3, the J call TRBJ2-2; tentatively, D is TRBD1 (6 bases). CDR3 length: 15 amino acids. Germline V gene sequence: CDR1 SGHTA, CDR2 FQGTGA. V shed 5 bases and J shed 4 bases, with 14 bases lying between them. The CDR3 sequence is CASSPDRTSTGELFF. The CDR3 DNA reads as TGTGCCAGCAGCCCCGACAGGACCTCCACCGGGGAGCTGTTTTTT.

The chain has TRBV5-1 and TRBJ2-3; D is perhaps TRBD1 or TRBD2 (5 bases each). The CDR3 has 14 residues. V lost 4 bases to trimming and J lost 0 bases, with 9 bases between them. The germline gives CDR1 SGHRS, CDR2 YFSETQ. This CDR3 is CASSIEGSTDTQYF. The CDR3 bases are TGCGCCAGCAGCATCGAGGGGAGCACAGATACGCAGTATTTT.

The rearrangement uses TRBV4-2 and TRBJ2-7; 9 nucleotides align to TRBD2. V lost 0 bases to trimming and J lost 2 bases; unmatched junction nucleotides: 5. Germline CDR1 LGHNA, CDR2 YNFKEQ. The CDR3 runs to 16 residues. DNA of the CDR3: TGTGCCAGCAGCCAAGAGGCTAGCGGGGTCGCCTACGAGCAGTACTTC. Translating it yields CASSQEASGVAYEQYF.

CDR3 loop: CASSEVRRRSYEQYF. The CDR3 DNA is TGTGCCAGCAGTGAAGTTCGGCGGCGCTCCTACGAGCAGTACTTC. This rearrangement joins TRBV6-1 to TRBJ2-7, with D unresolved. Germline assignment: CDR1 MNHNS and CDR2 SASEGT. The germline V and J ends were trimmed by 1 base and 0 bases, with 10 bases remaining between them. This CDR3 region has 15 residues.

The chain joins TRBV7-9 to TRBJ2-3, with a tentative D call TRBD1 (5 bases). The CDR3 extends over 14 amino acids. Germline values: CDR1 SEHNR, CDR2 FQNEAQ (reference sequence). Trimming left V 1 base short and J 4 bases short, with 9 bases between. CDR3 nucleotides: TGTGCCAGCAGCTTAGTGCAGGGCCCAGATACGCAGTATTTT. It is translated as CASSLVQGPDTQYF.

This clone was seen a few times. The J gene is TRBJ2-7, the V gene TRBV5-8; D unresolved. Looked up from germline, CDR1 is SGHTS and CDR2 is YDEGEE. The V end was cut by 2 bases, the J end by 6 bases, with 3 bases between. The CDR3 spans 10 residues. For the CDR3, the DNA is TGTGCCAGCAGCTTATCCGAGCAGTACTTC. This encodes CASSLSEQYF. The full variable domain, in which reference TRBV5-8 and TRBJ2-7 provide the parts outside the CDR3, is EAGVTQSPTHLIKTRGQQATLRCSPISGHTSVYWYQQALGLGLQFLLWYDEGEERNRGNFPPRFSGRQFPNYSSELNVNALELEDSALYLCASSLSEQYFGPGTRLTVT.

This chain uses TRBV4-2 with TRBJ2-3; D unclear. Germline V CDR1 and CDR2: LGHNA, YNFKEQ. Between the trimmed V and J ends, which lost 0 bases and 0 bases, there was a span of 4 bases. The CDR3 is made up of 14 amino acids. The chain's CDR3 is CASSQDTSTDTQYF. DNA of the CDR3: TGTGCCAGCAGCCAAGATACCAGCACAGATACGCAGTATTTT.

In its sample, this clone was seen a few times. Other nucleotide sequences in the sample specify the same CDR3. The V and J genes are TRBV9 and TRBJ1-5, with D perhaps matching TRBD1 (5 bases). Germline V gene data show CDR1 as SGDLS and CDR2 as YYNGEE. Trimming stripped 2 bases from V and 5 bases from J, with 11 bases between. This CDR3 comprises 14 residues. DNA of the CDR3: TGTGCCAGCAGCGTTCTTGACAGCGATCAGCCCCAGCATTTT. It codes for CASSVLDSDQPQHF.

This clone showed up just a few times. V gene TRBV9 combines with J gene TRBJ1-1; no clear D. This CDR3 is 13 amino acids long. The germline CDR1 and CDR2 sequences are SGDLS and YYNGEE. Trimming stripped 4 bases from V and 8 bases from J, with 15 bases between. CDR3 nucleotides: TGTGCCAGCAGCCCCCAACCGGCCAGAGAAGCTTTCTTT. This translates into CASSPQPAREAFF.

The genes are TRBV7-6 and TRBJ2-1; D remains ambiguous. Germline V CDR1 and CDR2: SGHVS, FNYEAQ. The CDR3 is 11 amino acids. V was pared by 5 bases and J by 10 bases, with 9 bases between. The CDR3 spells CASSASWEQFF. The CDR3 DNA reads TGTGCCAGCAGCGCAAGTTGGGAGCAGTTCTTC. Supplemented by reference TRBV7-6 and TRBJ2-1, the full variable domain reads GAGVSQSPRYKVTKRGQDVALRCDPISGHVSLYWYRQALGQGPEFLTYFNYEAQQDKSGLPNDRFSAERPEGSISTLTIQRTEQRDSAMYRCASSASWEQFFGPGTRLTVL.

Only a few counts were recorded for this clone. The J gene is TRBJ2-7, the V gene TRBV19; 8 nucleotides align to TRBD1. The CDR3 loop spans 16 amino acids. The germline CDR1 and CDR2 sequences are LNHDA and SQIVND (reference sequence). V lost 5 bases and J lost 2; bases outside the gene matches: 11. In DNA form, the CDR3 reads TGTGCCAGTAGTCGATCCAGTGGACAGGGAACCTACGAGCAGTACTTC. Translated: CASSRSSGQGTYEQYF.